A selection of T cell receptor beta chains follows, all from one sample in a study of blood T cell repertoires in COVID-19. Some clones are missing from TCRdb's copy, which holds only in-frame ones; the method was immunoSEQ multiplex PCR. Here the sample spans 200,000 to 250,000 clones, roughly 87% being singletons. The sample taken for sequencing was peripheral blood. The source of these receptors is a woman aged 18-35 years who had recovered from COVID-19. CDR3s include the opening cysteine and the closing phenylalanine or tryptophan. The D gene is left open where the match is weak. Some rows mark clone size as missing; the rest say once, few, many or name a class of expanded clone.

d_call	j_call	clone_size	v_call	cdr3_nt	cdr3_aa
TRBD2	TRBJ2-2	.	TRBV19	TGTGCCAGTAGCCGACTAGCGGCGAAATACACCGGGGAGCTGTTTTTT	CASSRLAAKYTGELFF
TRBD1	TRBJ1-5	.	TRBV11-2	TGTGCCAGCAGCCCGGGACAGGGATCGCAACAGCCCCAGCATTTT	CASSPGQGSQQPQHF
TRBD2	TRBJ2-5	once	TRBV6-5	TGTGCCACCACGGGGGCTAGCGGGCCAGGAGAGACCCAGTACTTC	CATTGASGPGETQYF
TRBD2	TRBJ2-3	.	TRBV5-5	TGTGCCAGCAGCTGGGATTCTAGCGGAGAGGAGGACACAGATACGCAGTATTTT	CASSWDSSGEEDTDTQYF
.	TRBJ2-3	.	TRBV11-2	TGTGCCAGCAGCGGGGCCGGGACTCTCAACACAGATACGCAGTATTTT	CASSGAGTLNTDTQYF
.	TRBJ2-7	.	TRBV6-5	TGTGCCAGCAGTATCGGACAGCCCCTAACCTACGAGCAGTACTTC	CASSIGQPLTYEQYF
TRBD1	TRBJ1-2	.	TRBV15	TGTGCCACCAGCAGAGATCATCAGGGGGTTTACTATGGCTACACCTTC	CATSRDHQGVYYGYTF
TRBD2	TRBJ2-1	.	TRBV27	TGTGCCAGCAGTTTAACTCTAGCGCAAACACTAGCGAAACATTACAATGAGCAGTTCTTC	CASSLTLAQTLAKHYNEQFF
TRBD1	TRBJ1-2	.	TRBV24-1	TGTGCCACCAGTGATTCCCTGGACAGGGGCTATGGCTACACCTTC	CATSDSLDRGYGYTF
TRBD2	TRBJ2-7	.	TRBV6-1	TGTGCCAGCAGTGGAGGACTAGCCTACTCCTCCTACGAGCAGTACTTC	CASSGGLAYSSYEQYF
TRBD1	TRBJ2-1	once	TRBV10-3	TGTGCCATCAGTGAGGGAAGGACAGGGGAGCGAAATGAGCAGTTCTTC	CAISEGRTGERNEQFF
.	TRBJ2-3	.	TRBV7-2	TGTGCCAGCAGCCTTGAGATAGTCGCAGATACGCAGTATTTT	CASSLEIVADTQYF
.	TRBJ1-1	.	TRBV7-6	TGTGCCAGCAGCCCCGCTTTAGCGAACACTGAAGCTTTCTTT	CASSPALANTEAFF
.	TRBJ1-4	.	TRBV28	TGTGCCAGCAGAGCTGATGAAAAACTGTTTTTT	CASRADEKLFF
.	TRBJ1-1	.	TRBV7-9	TGTGCCAGCAGCTTAGCGCGGCCAGACACTGAAGCTTTCTTT	CASSLARPDTEAFF
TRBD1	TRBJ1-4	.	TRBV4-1	TGCGCCAGCAGCCAGACAGGGACGAATGAAAAACTGTTTTTT	CASSQTGTNEKLFF
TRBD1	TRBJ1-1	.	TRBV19	TGTGCCAGTAAGTTACAGGGGGCTCTCACTGAAGCTTTCTTT	CASKLQGALTEAFF
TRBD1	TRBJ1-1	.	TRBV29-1	TGCAGCGCACACAGGGGGATCGGCACTGAAGCTTTCTTT	CSAHRGIGTEAFF
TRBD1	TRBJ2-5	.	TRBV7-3	TGTGCCAGCAGCTTAACTTTAGCCAGGGGGGAGACCCAGTACTTC	CASSLTLARGETQYF
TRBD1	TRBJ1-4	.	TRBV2	TGTGCCAGCAGTTTCTACAGGGGGTCTAATGAAAAACTGTTTTTT	CASSFYRGSNEKLFF
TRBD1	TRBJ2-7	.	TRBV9	TGTGCCAGCAGCGTACAGGACAGGGGCTACGAGCAGTACTTC	CASSVQDRGYEQYF
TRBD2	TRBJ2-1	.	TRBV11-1	TGTGCCAGCAGCCGCCGGAGTAGCGGGAGGGGCAATGAGCAGTTCTTC	CASSRRSSGRGNEQFF
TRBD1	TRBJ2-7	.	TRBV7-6	TGTGCCAGCAGCCCCGAATGGACAGGGAGCCACGAGCAGTACTTC	CASSPEWTGSHEQYF
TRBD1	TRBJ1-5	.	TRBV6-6	TGTGCCAGCAGTTCCTCGGGGACAGGGAATCAGCCCCAGCATTTT	CASSSSGTGNQPQHF
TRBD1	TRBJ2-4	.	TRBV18	TGTGCCAGCTCACCACCGGGACAGGGAGTCGACATTCAGTACTTC	CASSPPGQGVDIQYF
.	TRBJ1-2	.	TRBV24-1	TGTGCCACCAGTGATTACCGGTTCATGGGCTACACCTTC	CATSDYRFMGYTF
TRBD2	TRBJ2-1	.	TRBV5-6	TGTGCCAGCAGCCCCCTACTAGCGGTGTCCTACAATGAGCAGTTCTTC	CASSPLLAVSYNEQFF
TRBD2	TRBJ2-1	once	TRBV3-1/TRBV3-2	TGTGCCAGCAGCTACCTAGCGGGAGCGTCCTACAATGAGCAGTTCTTC	CASSYLAGASYNEQFF
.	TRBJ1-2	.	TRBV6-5	TGTGCCAGTCGGGCACCGGGACAAAAAGGCTACACCTTC	CASRAPGQKGYTF
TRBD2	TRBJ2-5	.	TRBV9	TGTGCCAGCAGCGGCCGAACTAGCGCCCCAGAGACCCAGTACTTC	CASSGRTSAPETQYF
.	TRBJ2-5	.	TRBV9	TGTGCCAGCAGCCCCCGGCAGGAAGGGACCCAGTACTTC	CASSPRQEGTQYF
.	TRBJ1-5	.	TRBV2	TGTGCCAGCAGCGTATCAGGGCGCAATCAGCCCCAGCATTTT	CASSVSGRNQPQHF
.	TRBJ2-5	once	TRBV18	TGTGCCAGCTCACCGGCCGCGTGGCGGGAGACCCAGTACTTC	CASSPAAWRETQYF
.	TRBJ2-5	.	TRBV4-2	TGTGCCAGCAGCCAAGGTCAGGGTTCTGAGACCCAGTACTTC	CASSQGQGSETQYF
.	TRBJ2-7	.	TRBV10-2	TGCGCCAGCAGTGAATTTGCGACCTACGAGCAGTACTTC	CASSEFATYEQYF
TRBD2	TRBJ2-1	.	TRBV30	TGTGCCTGGAGTCCACAACTCGGACTAGCGGGGAGATACAATGAGCAGTTCTTC	CAWSPQLGLAGRYNEQFF
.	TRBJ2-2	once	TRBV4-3	TGCGCCAGCAGCCAATTTTCCAGGGGCCCCGGGGAGCTGTTTTTT	CASSQFSRGPGELFF
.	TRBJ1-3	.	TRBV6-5	TGTGCCAGCAGTTCCAGAAACACCATATATTTT	CASSSRNTIYF
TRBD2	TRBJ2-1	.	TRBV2	TGTGCCAGCACGGCTAGCGGGAGTCTTGGGAATGAGCAGTTCTTC	CASTASGSLGNEQFF
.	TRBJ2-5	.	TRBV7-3	TGTGCCAGCAGCCCCCGACCCGGGACTCTGGGGACCCAGTACTTC	CASSPRPGTLGTQYF
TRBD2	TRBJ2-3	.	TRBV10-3	TGTGCCAAACAAGCCGGGACTAGCGATTCAGATACGCAGTATTTT	CAKQAGTSDSDTQYF
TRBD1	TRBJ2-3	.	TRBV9	TGTGCCAGCAGCGAGGGGCGACAGGGGATAGATACGGATACGCAGTATTTT	CASSEGRQGIDTDTQYF
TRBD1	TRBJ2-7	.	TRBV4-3	TGCGCCAGCAGCCCTCGGGACAGGGAAACTTACGAGCAGTACTTC	CASSPRDRETYEQYF
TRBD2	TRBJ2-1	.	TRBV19	TGTGCCAGTAGTCTCGCTAGCGGGAGTTACAATGAGCAGTTCTTC	CASSLASGSYNEQFF